This T cell receptor beta chain emerged from a study of control samples from healthy donors and cancer patients. The trim removed 4 bases at V and 7 bases at J, leaving 15 bases unmatched. CDR1 is MNHEY and CDR2 is SMNVEV in the germline V gene (reference sequence). CDR3 length equals 16 residues. Only in-frame clones appear in the TCRdb table, and some are missing; sequencing was by immunoSEQ multiplex PCR. The sample includes about 180,000 clones, more than 90% of them seen just once. The J gene is TRBJ2-7, the V gene TRBV27, with TRBD1 identical over 8 bases. The sequence was collected from a man under 40 in good health. Sequencing was done on a sample of blood. The CDR3 sequence is CASSYRPGQGRGEQYF. Here the CDR3 DNA reads TGTGCCAGCAGTTACCGACCCGGACAGGGAAGAGGGGAGCAGTACTTC.